This is a list of T cell receptor beta chains from one sample in a study of blood T cell repertoires in COVID-19. Profiled with immunoSEQ multiplex PCR; TCRdb holds only in-frame clones, not every one. The table includes over 15,000 clones, around 85% detected once. What was sequenced was peripheral blood. The receptors here all came from an elderly man with acute or convalescent COVID-19. Each CDR3 is given with its conserved first and last residue. D genes are given only for firm matches. Size is omitted from some rows. Given values are once, few, many or a class for expanded clones.

>TRBV11-2|TRBJ1-5|-|-
TGTGCCAGCAGCTTAGATGTAGGGGGTGGCAATCAGCCCCAGCATTTT
CASSLDVGGGNQPQHF
>TRBV19|TRBJ2-7|-|-
TGTGCCAGTAGTATAGTTCCAGCCTACGAGCAGTACTTC
CASSIVPAYEQYF
>TRBV7-2|TRBJ1-1|-|-
TGTGCCAGCAGCTTGGAATCAAGGGGTTGGGTCAACACTGAAGCTTTCTTT
CASSLESRGWVNTEAFF
>TRBV5-4|TRBJ2-2|TRBD2|-
TGTGCCAGCCGGACTAGCGGGGGGCCCGGGGAGCTGTTTTTT
CASRTSGGPGELFF
>TRBV18|TRBJ1-1|-|-
TGTGCCAGCTCAGCAACGGCTGAAGCTTTCTTT
CASSATAEAFF
>TRBV7-8|TRBJ1-5|-|-
TGTGCCAGCAGAACCTTAGACAGATACCAGCCCCAGCATTTT
CASRTLDRYQPQHF
>TRBV4-1|TRBJ2-7|TRBD1|-
TGCGCCAGCAGCCAAGAACAGGGGTTCAGGGACGAGCAGTACTTC
CASSQEQGFRDEQYF
>TRBV28|TRBJ1-6|-|-
TGTGCCAGCAGTTCGCCCCTATCCGGAACGGGAACCAATTCACCCCTCCACTTT
CASSSPLSGTGTNSPLHF
>TRBV5-5|TRBJ1-2|-|-
TGTGCCAGCAGCTTGCGCAGGTTTAACTATGGCTACACCTTC
CASSLRRFNYGYTF
>TRBV7-9|TRBJ1-1|-|-
TGTGCCAGCAGCCCAACCCAGGGTTCCACTGAAGCTTTCTTT
CASSPTQGSTEAFF
>TRBV7-2|TRBJ1-2|-|-
TGTGCCAGCAGCTTAGGGGTGGGAGGGTATGGCTACACCTTC
CASSLGVGGYGYTF
>TRBV28|TRBJ1-5|-|-
TGTGCCAGCAGTCCCCTGTTGGGCGACGATCAGCCCCAGCATTTT
CASSPLLGDDQPQHF
>TRBV30|TRBJ1-2|-|-
TGTGCCTGGGAGCACAGGAGAACTAACTATGGCTACACCTTC
CAWEHRRTNYGYTF
>TRBV12-5|TRBJ1-1|-|once
TGTGCTAGTGGTCCACAGGCGATGAACACTGAAGCTTTCTTT
CASGPQAMNTEAFF
>TRBV7-3|TRBJ2-2|-|-
TGTGCCAGCAGCTTAAGCGGGCCGGCAAACACCGGGGAGCTGTTTTTT
CASSLSGPANTGELFF
>TRBV3-1/TRBV3-2|TRBJ2-2|-|-
TGTGCCAGCAGCCCCCATTCGGGGAACACCGGGGAGCTGTTTTTT
CASSPHSGNTGELFF
>TRBV28|TRBJ2-1|TRBD2|once
TGTGCCAGCAGGCGGACTAGCGGGGGGGCCTCCGTGGACAATGAGCAGTTCTTC
CASRRTSGGASVDNEQFF
>TRBV6-5|TRBJ2-1|-|-
TGTGCCAGCAGTTTCGTCTACAATGAGCAGTTCTTC
CASSFVYNEQFF
>TRBV6-6|TRBJ1-2|TRBD1|-
TGTGCCAGCAGTATACCCGGACAGGGCGTGGGCTACACCTTC
CASSIPGQGVGYTF
>TRBV6-5|TRBJ2-5|TRBD2|-
TGTGCCAGCTCGCAGGGACTAGAGGAGACCCAGTACTTC
CASSQGLEETQYF
>TRBV11-2|TRBJ2-7|-|-
TGTGCCAGCAGGACCCCGGGACAATCCTACGAGCAGTACTTC
CASRTPGQSYEQYF
>TRBV5-5|TRBJ2-7|TRBD1|-
TGTGCCAGCAGCAGAAAAGGGGGCGACGTTTCCTACGAGCAGTACTTC
CASSRKGGDVSYEQYF
>TRBV4-2|TRBJ2-7|TRBD2|once
TGTGCCAGCAGCCCAAGGACTAGCGGGGGGCCGAGCTCCTACGAGCAGTACTTC
CASSPRTSGGPSSYEQYF
>TRBV5-5|TRBJ1-2|TRBD1|-
TGTGCCAGCAGCGTTCAGGGGGTTATCTATGGCTACACCTTC
CASSVQGVIYGYTF
>TRBV28|TRBJ1-2|-|-
TGTGCCAGCAGTTTTAACCCAGGAGGGTCGGTTGGCTACACCTTC
CASSFNPGGSVGYTF
>TRBV7-8|TRBJ1-5|TRBD1|-
TGTGCCAGCAGCTTAGGGGACAGGGTTGATCAGCCCCAGCATTTT
CASSLGDRVDQPQHF
>TRBV19|TRBJ1-2|TRBD1|-
TGTGCCAGTAACCAAAGACAGGGCTATGGCTACACCTTC
CASNQRQGYGYTF
>TRBV7-9|TRBJ2-5|TRBD2|-
TGTGCCAGCAGCTTAGGGGGGGGTCAAGAGACCCAGTACTTC
CASSLGGGQETQYF
>TRBV29-1|TRBJ1-1|TRBD1|-
TGCAGCGTGCGGGCAGGGGGTAACACTGAAGCTTTCTTT
CSVRAGGNTEAFF
>TRBV6-5|TRBJ2-2|-|-
TGTGCCAGCAGTTACAGACTAGACGGGGAGCTGTTTTTT
CASSYRLDGELFF
>TRBV11-1|TRBJ1-1|-|-
TGTGCCAGCAGCTCGACTCGGGTTGAAGCTTTCTTT
CASSSTRVEAFF
>TRBV6-6|TRBJ2-3|TRBD1|-
TGTGCCAGCAGTCCCAGAACCGGGACAGGGTATTCAGATACGCAGTATTTT
CASSPRTGTGYSDTQYF
>TRBV5-1|TRBJ1-3|TRBD1|once
TGCGCCAGCAGCTGGGGGACAGGGGGCGCCGGGGGCGGAAACACCATATATTTT
CASSWGTGGAGGGNTIYF
>TRBV3-1/TRBV3-2|TRBJ1-3|-|few
TGTGCCAGCAGCCAAATGGCAGGGGAGGGAAACACCATATATTTT
CASSQMAGEGNTIYF
>TRBV6-5|TRBJ1-2|-|-
TGTGCCAGCAGTTCGCTCCGAGTCGAAATTAACTATGGCTACACCTTC
CASSSLRVEINYGYTF
>TRBV6-2/TRBV6-3|TRBJ1-5|-|-
TGTGCCAGCAGTATCGTAGTGTCGGGTCAGCCCCAGCATTTT
CASSIVVSGQPQHF
>TRBV11-3|TRBJ1-3|-|-
TGTGCCAGCAGCTTAACGAGAGGAAACACCATATATTTT
CASSLTRGNTIYF
>TRBV6-5|TRBJ2-2|-|-
TGTGTCGGTGGGAACACCGGGGAGCTGTTTTTT
CVGGNTGELFF
>TRBV2|TRBJ1-1|TRBD1|-
TGTGCCAGCAGGGGACAGGGAAAAGCTGAAGCTTTCTTT
CASRGQGKAEAFF
>TRBV28|TRBJ1-6|-|-
TGTGCCAGCAGTTCCCCGTCAGGGGTAACCCCCCTCCACTTT
CASSSPSGVTPLHF
>TRBV15|TRBJ2-1|TRBD2|-
TGTGCCACCAGCAGAGTGAAGCGGGGGGATGGTGAGCAGTTCTTC
CATSRVKRGDGEQFF
>TRBV7-2|TRBJ2-7|-|once
TGTGCCAGCAGCTTACGCGCCTACGAGCAGTACTTC
CASSLRAYEQYF
>TRBV29-1|TRBJ1-1|TRBD1|-
TGCAGCGTTGCGGGGGACAGGGCAAACACTGAAGCTTTCTTT
CSVAGDRANTEAFF
>TRBV6-5|TRBJ1-4|TRBD1|-
TGTGCCAGCAGTCCCCGGGACAGCAATGAAAAACTGTTTTTT
CASSPRDSNEKLFF
>TRBV29-1|TRBJ2-7|TRBD2|-
TGCAGCGTTGGGGCTAGCGGGGACTACGAGCAGTACTTC
CSVGASGDYEQYF
>TRBV11-2|TRBJ2-3|TRBD2|-
TGTGCCAGCAGATTACCGGGACTATCACGGAATACGCAGTATTTT
CASRLPGLSRNTQYF
>TRBV29-1|TRBJ2-1|TRBD2|-
TGCAGCGTTGAGGGGGGGTCCCGGCCGGCGCAGTTCTTC
CSVEGGSRPAQFF
>TRBV5-4|TRBJ1-1|-|-
TGTGCCAGCAGCTTCAATTGGAGGAACACTGAAGCTTTCTTT
CASSFNWRNTEAFF
>TRBV19|TRBJ2-7|-|-
TGTGCCAGTAAGGTAGCGGTTAGCTCCTACGAGCAGTACTTC
CASKVAVSSYEQYF
>TRBV19|TRBJ1-2|TRBD1|-
TGTGCCAGTTCAGGGGGCGCATATTATGGCTACACCTTC
CASSGGAYYGYTF
>TRBV5-6|TRBJ1-5|TRBD1|-
TGTGCCAGCAGCTTCCGGGACAGGGGCCAGCCCCAGCATTTT
CASSFRDRGQPQHF
>TRBV5-1|TRBJ1-6|TRBD1|-
TGCGCCAGCAGCCGTGATGGACAGGTCTATAATTCACCCCTCCACTTT
CASSRDGQVYNSPLHF
>TRBV19|TRBJ1-1|-|-
TGTGCCAGTACCCGCCGGGGGATCACTGAAGCTTTCTTT
CASTRRGITEAFF
>TRBV6-5|TRBJ1-2|-|-
TGTGCCAGCAGCCAACAGGGACCTAACTATGGCTACACCTTC
CASSQQGPNYGYTF
>TRBV30|TRBJ1-2|-|-
TGTGCCTGGAGTGTATACCGGGGGGCGGGAGGCTACACCTTC
CAWSVYRGAGGYTF
>TRBV2|TRBJ1-6|TRBD1|-
TGTGCCAGCAGCCCCCGGACAGGGGGCGGGTCACCCCTCCACTTT
CASSPRTGGGSPLHF
>TRBV7-2|TRBJ1-3|-|-
TGTGCCAGCAGCTTTAGGAATACAGGGCGCGGAAACACCATATATTTT
CASSFRNTGRGNTIYF
>TRBV5-1|TRBJ2-7|-|-
TGCGCCAGCAGCTTGGCGGGGAACTACGAGCAGTACTTC
CASSLAGNYEQYF
>TRBV5-6|TRBJ1-3|-|-
TGTGCCAGCAGCTGGGGCAACACCATATATTTT
CASSWGNTIYF